These 20 T cell receptor beta chains were sequenced from one sample in a study of T cell repertoires in cytomegalovirus infection. TCRdb ran MiXCR on the reads and lists one entry per CDR3 protein. Of more than 200,000 distinct CDR3 sequences in the sample, 8% to 9.5% were seen once. Input material: PBMCs. Every receptor here comes from a human donor in good health (CMV status not recorded). Some clones in this sample may be carry-over from other donors' samples.

This clonotype appeared a few times. This chain connects TRBV20-1 to TRBJ2-5; 9 bases line up with TRBD1. Germline V CDR1 and CDR2: DFQATT, SNEGSKA (reference sequence). The CDR3 covers 15 residues. V trimming: 0 bases; J trimming: 5 bases; junction bases outside the gene matches: 7. Here the CDR3 reads CSAREPQGAWETQYF. For the CDR3, the DNA is TGCAGTGCTAGAGAGCCACAGGGGGCGTGGGAGACCCAGTACTTC.

This clonotype has only a few counts. The genes are TRBV12-3 or TRBV12-4 and TRBJ2-1; a possible D gene is TRBD2 (6 bases). The length of the CDR3 is 15 residues. Trimming took off 6 bases at V and 1 base at J, with 13 bases between the two ends. CDR3 in DNA: TGTGCCAGCAGGTCGACCAGCGGGTCCTACAATGAGCAGTTCTTC. It yields the protein CASRSTSGSYNEQFF.

This clonotype was observed a few times. One end of the junction fails to match germline, which may point to a read error. The chain recombines TRBV7-6 with TRBJ2-3, with D possibly TRBD2 on 5 matching bases. In germline, CDR1 is SGHVS, CDR2 FNYEAQ. The CDR3 contains 20 residues. CDR3 sequence (DNA): TGTGCTAGCAGCTTAATTATGTCAGTGGGAGAGATTGAGGTCGCAGATACGCAGTATTTT. As protein: CASSLIMSVGEIEVADTQYF.

The rearrangement joins TRBV19 to TRBJ1-4; 8 nucleotides match TRBD1. Trimming cost V 6 bases and J 0 bases; bases outside gene matches: 9. This CDR3 contains 17 residues. Germline CDR1 LNHDA, CDR2 SQIVND (reference sequence). Written as DNA, the CDR3 is TGTGCCAGTAGCCCACGACAGGGGACTGCAACTAATGAAAAACTGTTTTTT. Its protein product is CASSPRQGTATNEKLFF.

CDR3 loop: CASSSSSWNSNQPQHF. CDR3 coding DNA: TGTGCCAGCAGTTCCTCTTCGTGGAATAGCAATCAGCCCCAGCATTTT. The genes are TRBV28 and TRBJ1-5; no firm D call. Per germline, CDR1 MDHEN and CDR2 SYDVKM. V dropped 4 bases and J dropped 0 bases, with 13 bases sitting between them. The CDR3 consists of 16 residues. Full variable domain (rest looked up from reference TRBV28 and TRBJ1-5): DVKVTQSSRYLVKRTGEKVFLECVQDMDHENMFWYRQDPGLGLRLIYFSYDVKMKEKGDIPEGYSVSREKKERFSLILESASTNQTSMYLCASSSSSWNSNQPQHFGDGTRLSIL.

This clonotype was observed many times. This sequence joins TRBV7-6 and TRBJ2-3, with 12 nucleotides matching TRBD2. The ends lost 7 bases at V and 0 bases at J; junction bases unmatched: 8. CDR1 and CDR2 from the germline V gene are SGHVS and FNYEAQ. The CDR3 sequence is 17 residues long. The CDR3 region has the DNA TGTGCCAGCACCGTACTAGCGGGAGGCATAAGCACAGATACGCAGTATTTT. This encodes CASTVLAGGISTDTQYF.

There are many counts of this clonotype. The CDR3 nucleotides read TGTGCCAGCAGCGCACCCGGGGCAGGGAAAACCTACGAGCAGTACTTC. Protein product: CASSAPGAGKTYEQYF. V is TRBV7-2 and J is TRBJ2-7; D could derive from TRBD1 or TRBD2 (5 bases each). Germline CDR1 SGHTA, CDR2 FQGNSA. Trimming pared 5 bases from V and 2 bases from J, leaving 19 bases between. The CDR3 is 16 amino acids.

This clonotype was observed at least ten times. V gene TRBV19 combines with J gene TRBJ1-1; D is possibly TRBD1 (5 bases). V lost 2 bases to trimming and J lost 1 base, with 5 bases between them. This CDR3 region has 13 residues. In germline, CDR1 is LNHDA, CDR2 SQIVND (reference sequence). The CDR3 DNA is TGTGCCAGTAGTATACAGGGGAACACTGAAGCTTTCTTT. It translates to CASSIQGNTEAFF.

J is TRBJ2-7 and V is TRBV6-2 or TRBV6-3; tentative D call: TRBD2 (6 bases). The V end lost 2 bases, the J end lost 0 bases, and 11 bases lay between the germline ends. The CDR3 extends over 15 amino acids. The germline gives CDR1 MNHEY, CDR2 SVGEGT. CDR3 region: CASSYHTGASYEQYF. CDR3 nucleotides: TGTGCCAGCAGTTACCATACGGGAGCCTCCTACGAGCAGTACTTC.

The J gene is TRBJ2-7, the V gene TRBV18; tentative D call: TRBD1 (5 bases). Between the trimmed V and J ends, which lost 3 bases and 3 bases, there was a span of 9 bases. Germline CDR1 is KGHSH and CDR2 is LQKENI. This CDR3 spans 13 amino acids. The CDR3 loop reads CASSPLDSYEQYF. The CDR3 bases are TGTGCCAGCTCACCCTTAGACAGCTACGAGCAGTACTTC.

This clonotype was picked up many times. The CDR3 sequence is CASSFSATNEKLFF. The CDR3 DNA reads TGTGCCAGCAGCTTCAGTGCAACTAATGAAAAACTGTTTTTT. The chain links TRBV7-2 to TRBJ1-4; D not resolved. Between the trimmed V and J ends, which lost 3 bases and 0 bases, there was a span of 5 bases. CDR3 length: 14 residues. CDR1 SGHTA and CDR2 FQGNSA come from the germline V gene.

This clonotype was seen at least ten times. The chain has TRBV5-6 and TRBJ2-3; 10 bases fit TRBD2. The CDR3 is made up of 15 amino acids. V was pared by 4 bases and J by 5 bases, with 7 bases of the junction left unmatched. The germline V gene encodes CDR1 SGHDT and CDR2 YYEEEE. The CDR3 here is CASSLRRTSGDTQYF. CDR3 coding DNA: TGTGCCAGCAGCCTACGACGGACTAGCGGAGATACGCAGTATTTT.

Ten or more counts support this clonotype. The chain links TRBV19 to TRBJ1-1, with TRBD1 matching over 8 bases. Germline loops: CDR1 LNHDA, CDR2 SQIVND (reference sequence). J was trimmed by 5 bases and V by 1 base; bases with no gene match: 6. The CDR3 is made up of 15 amino acids. CDR3 DNA: TGTGCCAGTAGTATAGTAACAGGGGGGTGGACTGAAGCTTTCTTT. Translating it yields CASSIVTGGWTEAFF.

This clonotype has at least ten counts. J is TRBJ1-2 and V is TRBV6-1; TRBD1 aligns across 8 bases. This CDR3 region has 18 residues. The V gene's germline CDR1 is MNHNS and CDR2 SASEGT. With V trimmed by 2 bases and J by 1 base, 12 bases remained unmatched. The CDR3 DNA follows: TGTGCCAGCAGTGAAAGGGTGAGGGGACAGGATTATAACTATGGCTACACCTTC. It encodes CASSERVRGQDYNYGYTF.

This clonotype was picked up many times. The CDR3 is CASSLTSGGERWGTQYF. CDR3 DNA: TGTGCCAGCAGCTTAACGAGCGGGGGGGAACGTTGGGGCACGCAGTATTTT. This chain uses TRBV7-2 with TRBJ2-3, with 10 nucleotides matching TRBD2. From germline, CDR1 is SGHTA and CDR2 FQGNSA. This CDR3 region has 17 residues. V shed 2 bases, J shed 9 bases, and the junction held 14 bases outside the gene matches.

The chain has TRBV7-6 and TRBJ2-2; a weak D match, TRBD1 (6 bases). Trimming shortened V by 2 bases and J by 4 bases, and 11 bases separated the two germline ends. The CDR3 is 15 residues long. The germline V gene has CDR1 SGHVS and CDR2 FNYEAQ. The CDR3 DNA reads TGTGCCAGCAGCTTATACCTGACAGGCACCGGGGAGCTGTTTTTT. Protein: CASSLYLTGTGELFF. The whole variable domain, filled in from reference TRBV7-6 and TRBJ2-2, reads GAGVSQSPRYKVTKRGQDVALRCDPISGHVSLYWYRQALGQGPEFLTYFNYEAQQDKSGLPNDRFSAERPEGSISTLTIQRTEQRDSAMYRCASSLYLTGTGELFFGEGSRLTVL.

In this sample, this clonotype turned up a few times. CDR3 in amino acids: CASSQEGEKLFF. The CDR3, as DNA: TGTGCCAGCAGCCAAGAAGGTGAAAAACTGTTTTTT. V gene TRBV3-1 combines with J gene TRBJ1-4; no reliable D call. Germline lookup yields CDR1 LGHDT and CDR2 YNNKEL (reference sequence). This CDR3 has 12 amino acids. V was pared by 0 bases and J by 7 bases, with 3 bases between. Drawing the rest from reference TRBV3-1 and TRBJ1-4, the complete variable domain is DTAVSQTPKYLVTQMGNDKSIKCEQNLGHDTMYWYKQDSKKFLKIMFSYNNKELIINETVPNRFSPKSPDKAHLNLHINSLELGDSAVYFCASSQEGEKLFFGSGTQLSVL.

This chain connects TRBV20-1 to TRBJ2-7; a weak D match, TRBD2 (6 bases). Germline assignment: CDR1 DFQATT and CDR2 SNEGSKA (reference sequence). With 1 base removed from V and 4 bases from J, the gap between germline ends came to 8 bases. This CDR3 is built from 12 residues. CDR3 protein: CSARGTTYEQYF. Here the CDR3 DNA reads TGCAGTGCTAGAGGGACTACTTACGAGCAGTACTTC.

This clonotype has a count of ten or more. This rearrangement joins TRBV6-2 or TRBV6-3 to TRBJ2-3; the match to TRBD2 covers 7 bases. V was pared by 9 bases and J by 2 bases, with 5 bases of the junction left unmatched. CDR3 length: 13 amino acids. The germline V gene encodes CDR1 MNHEY and CDR2 SVGEGT. The DNA for the CDR3 is TGTGCCAGTGTGGGGGACTACACAGATACGCAGTATTTT. This encodes CASVGDYTDTQYF.

This clonotype was observed at least ten times. The CDR3 here is CASSFDRPASYEQYF. The CDR3 DNA reads TGTGCCAGCAGCTTCGACAGACCGGCTTCCTACGAGCAGTACTTC. The V call is TRBV7-2, the J call TRBJ2-7, with D maybe TRBD1 (5 bases). CDR1 is SGHTA, CDR2 FQGNSA, per germline. Trimming stripped 3 bases from V and 1 base from J, with 13 bases between. The CDR3 is 15 amino acids.